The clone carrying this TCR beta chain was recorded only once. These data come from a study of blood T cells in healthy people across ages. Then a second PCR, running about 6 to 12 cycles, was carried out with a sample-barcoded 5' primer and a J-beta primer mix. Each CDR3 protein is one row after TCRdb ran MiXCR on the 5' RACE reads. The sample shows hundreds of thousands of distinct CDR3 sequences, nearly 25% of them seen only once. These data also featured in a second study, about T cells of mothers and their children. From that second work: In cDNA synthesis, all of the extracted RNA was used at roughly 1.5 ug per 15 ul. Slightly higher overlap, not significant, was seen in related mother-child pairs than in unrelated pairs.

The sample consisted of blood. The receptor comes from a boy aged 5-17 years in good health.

This chain's CDR3 is CASSTMGQGASPLHF. CDR3 DNA: TGTGCCAGCAGCACAATGGGACAGGGCGCTTCACCCCTCCACTTT. This chain uses TRBV7-2 with TRBJ1-6; 9 bases are shared with TRBD1. The J segment lost 9 bases and the V segment lost 5 bases, leaving 8 bases of the junction unmatched. Germline V gene sequence: CDR1 SGHTA, CDR2 FQGNSA. The CDR3 spans 15 residues.